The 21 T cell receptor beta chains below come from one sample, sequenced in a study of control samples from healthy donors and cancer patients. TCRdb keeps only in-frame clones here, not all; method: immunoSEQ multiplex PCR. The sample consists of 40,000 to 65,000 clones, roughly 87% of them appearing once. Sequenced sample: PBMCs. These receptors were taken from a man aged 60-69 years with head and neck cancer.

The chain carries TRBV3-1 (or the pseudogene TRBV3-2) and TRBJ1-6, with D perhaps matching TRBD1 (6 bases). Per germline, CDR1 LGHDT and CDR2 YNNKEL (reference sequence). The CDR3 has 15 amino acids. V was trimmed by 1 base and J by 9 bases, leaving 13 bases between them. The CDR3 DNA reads TGTGCCAGCAGCCAAGGGGGACAAAGGGGTTCACCCCTCCACTTT. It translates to CASSQGGQRGSPLHF.

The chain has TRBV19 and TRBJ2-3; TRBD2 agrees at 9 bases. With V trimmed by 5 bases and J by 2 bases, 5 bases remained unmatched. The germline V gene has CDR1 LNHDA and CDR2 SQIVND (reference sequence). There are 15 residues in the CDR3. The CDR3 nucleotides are TGTGCCAGTAGTTCAAGACTAGCGGTCACAGATACGCAGTATTTT. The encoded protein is CASSSRLAVTDTQYF.

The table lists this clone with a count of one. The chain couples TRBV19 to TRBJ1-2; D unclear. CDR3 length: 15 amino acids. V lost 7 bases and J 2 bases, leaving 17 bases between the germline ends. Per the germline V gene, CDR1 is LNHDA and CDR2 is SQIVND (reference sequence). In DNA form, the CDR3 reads TGTGCCAGTACCCCCCGCGGGTATGGAAACTATGGCTACACCTTC. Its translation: CASTPRGYGNYGYTF. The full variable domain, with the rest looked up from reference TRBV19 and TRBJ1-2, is DGGITQSPKYLFRKEGQNVTLSCEQNLNHDAMYWYRQDPGQGLRLIYYSQIVNDFQKGDIAEGYSVSREKKESFPLTVTSAQKNPTAFYLCASTPRGYGNYGYTFGSGTRLTVV.

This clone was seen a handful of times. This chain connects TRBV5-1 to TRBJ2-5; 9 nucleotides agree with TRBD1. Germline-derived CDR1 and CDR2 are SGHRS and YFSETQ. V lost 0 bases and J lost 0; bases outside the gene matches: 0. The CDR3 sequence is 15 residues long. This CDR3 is CASSLGDRDQETQYF. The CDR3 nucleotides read TGCGCCAGCAGCTTGGGGGACAGGGACCAAGAGACCCAGTACTTC. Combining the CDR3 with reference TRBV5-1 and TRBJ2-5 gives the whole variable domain KAGVTQTPRYLIKTRGQQVTLSCSPISGHRSVSWYQQTPGQGLQFLFEYFSETQRNKGNFPGRFSGRQFSNSRSEMNVSTLELGDSALYLCASSLGDRDQETQYFGPGTRLLVL.

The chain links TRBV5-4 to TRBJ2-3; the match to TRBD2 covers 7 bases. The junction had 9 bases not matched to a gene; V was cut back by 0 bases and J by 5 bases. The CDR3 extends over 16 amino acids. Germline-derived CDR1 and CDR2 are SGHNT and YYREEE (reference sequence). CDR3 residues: CASSLGGRGFRDTQYF. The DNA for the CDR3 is TGTGCCAGCAGCTTGGGCGGGAGAGGGTTCCGAGATACGCAGTATTTT. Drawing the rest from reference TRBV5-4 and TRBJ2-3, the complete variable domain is ETGVTQSPTHLIKTRGQQVTLRCSSQSGHNTVSWYQQALGQGPQFIFQYYREEENGRGNFPPRFSGLQFPNYSSELNVNALELDDSALYLCASSLGGRGFRDTQYFGPGTRLTVL.

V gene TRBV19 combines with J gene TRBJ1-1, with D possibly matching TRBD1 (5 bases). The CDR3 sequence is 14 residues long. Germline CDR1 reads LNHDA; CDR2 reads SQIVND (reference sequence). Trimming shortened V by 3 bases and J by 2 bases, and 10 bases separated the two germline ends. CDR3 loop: CASSIPGLNTEAFF. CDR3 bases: TGTGCCAGTAGTATCCCAGGGCTTAACACTGAAGCTTTCTTT.

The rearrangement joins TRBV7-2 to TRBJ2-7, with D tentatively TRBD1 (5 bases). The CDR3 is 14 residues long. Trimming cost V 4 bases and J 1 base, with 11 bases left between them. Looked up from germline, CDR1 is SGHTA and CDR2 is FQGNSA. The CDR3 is CASSSEAGSYEQYF. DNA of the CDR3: TGTGCCAGCAGCTCGGAAGCAGGGTCCTACGAGCAGTACTTC.

CDR3 in amino acids: CASSPSGTANYGYTF. The CDR3 region has the DNA TGTGCCAGCAGCCCTTCCGGGACAGCTAACTATGGCTACACCTTC. The rearrangement joins TRBV9 to TRBJ1-2; 7 bases agree with TRBD1. The CDR3 contains 15 residues. The junction had 6 bases not matched to a gene; V was cut back by 4 bases and J by 0 bases. Germline loops: CDR1 SGDLS, CDR2 YYNGEE.

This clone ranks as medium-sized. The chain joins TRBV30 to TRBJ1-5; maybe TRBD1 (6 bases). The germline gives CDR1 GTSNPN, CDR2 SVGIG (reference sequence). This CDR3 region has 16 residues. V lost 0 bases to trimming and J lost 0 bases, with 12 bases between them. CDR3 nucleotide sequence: TGTGCCTGGAGTGTCGGACAGTACAATAGCAATCAGCCCCAGCATTTT. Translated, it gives CAWSVGQYNSNQPQHF.

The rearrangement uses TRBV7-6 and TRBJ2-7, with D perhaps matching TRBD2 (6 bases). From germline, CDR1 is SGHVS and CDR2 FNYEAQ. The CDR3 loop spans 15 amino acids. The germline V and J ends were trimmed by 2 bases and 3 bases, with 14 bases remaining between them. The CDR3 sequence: CASSLRGSGSYEQYF. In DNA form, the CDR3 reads TGTGCCAGCAGCTTACGGGGGTCGGGGAGCTACGAGCAGTACTTC.

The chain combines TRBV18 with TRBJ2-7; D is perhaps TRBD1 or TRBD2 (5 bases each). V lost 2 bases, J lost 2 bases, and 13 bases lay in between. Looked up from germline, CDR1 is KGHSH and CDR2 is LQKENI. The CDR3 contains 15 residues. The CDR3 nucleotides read TGTGCCAGCTCACCATCGGGACGACGGGCCTACGAGCAGTACTTC. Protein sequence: CASSPSGRRAYEQYF.

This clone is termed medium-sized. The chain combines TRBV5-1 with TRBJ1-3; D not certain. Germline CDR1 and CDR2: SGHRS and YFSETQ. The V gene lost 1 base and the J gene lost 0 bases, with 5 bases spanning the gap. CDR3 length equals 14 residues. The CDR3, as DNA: TGCGCCAGCAGCTTGTTCGGCTCTGGAAACACCATATATTTT. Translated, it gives CASSLFGSGNTIYF.

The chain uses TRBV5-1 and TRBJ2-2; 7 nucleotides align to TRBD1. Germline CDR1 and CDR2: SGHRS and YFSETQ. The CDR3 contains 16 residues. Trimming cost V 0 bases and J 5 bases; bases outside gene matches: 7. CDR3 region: CASSLEGALTTGELFF. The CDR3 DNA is TGCGCCAGCAGCTTGGAGGGGGCGCTTACAACCGGGGAGCTGTTTTTT.

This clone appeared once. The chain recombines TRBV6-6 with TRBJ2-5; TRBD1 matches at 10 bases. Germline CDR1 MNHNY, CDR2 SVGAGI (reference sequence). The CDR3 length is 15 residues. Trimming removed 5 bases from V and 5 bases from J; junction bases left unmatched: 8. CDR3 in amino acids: CASSPGQGMGETQYF. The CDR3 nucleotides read TGTGCCAGCAGTCCGGGACAGGGGATGGGTGAGACCCAGTACTTC.

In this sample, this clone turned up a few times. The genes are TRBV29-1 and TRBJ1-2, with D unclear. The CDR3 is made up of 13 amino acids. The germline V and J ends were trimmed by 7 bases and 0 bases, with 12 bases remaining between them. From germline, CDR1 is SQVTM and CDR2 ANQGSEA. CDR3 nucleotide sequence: TGCAGCGCAGAACCAGGAGCTAACTATGGCTACACCTTC. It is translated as CSAEPGANYGYTF. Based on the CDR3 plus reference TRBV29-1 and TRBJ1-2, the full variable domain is SAVISQKPSRDICQRGTSLTIQCQVDSQVTMMFWYRQQPGQSLTLIATANQGSEATYESGFVIDKFPISRPNLTFSTLTVSNMSPEDSSIYLCSAEPGANYGYTFGSGTRLTVV.

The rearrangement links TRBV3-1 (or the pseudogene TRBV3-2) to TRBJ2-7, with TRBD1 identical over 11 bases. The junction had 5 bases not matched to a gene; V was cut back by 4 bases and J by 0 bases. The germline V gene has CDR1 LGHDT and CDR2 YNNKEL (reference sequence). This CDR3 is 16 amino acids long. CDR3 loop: CASSLLGTGGSYEQYF. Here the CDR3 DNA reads TGTGCCAGCAGCCTTTTAGGGACAGGGGGCTCCTACGAGCAGTACTTC.

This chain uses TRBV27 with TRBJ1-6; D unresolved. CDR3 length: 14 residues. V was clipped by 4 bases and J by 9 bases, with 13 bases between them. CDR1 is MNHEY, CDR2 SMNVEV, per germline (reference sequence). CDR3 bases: TGTGCCAGCAGTTCTTGGAGGGAGGCTTCACCCCTCCACTTT. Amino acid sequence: CASSSWREASPLHF.

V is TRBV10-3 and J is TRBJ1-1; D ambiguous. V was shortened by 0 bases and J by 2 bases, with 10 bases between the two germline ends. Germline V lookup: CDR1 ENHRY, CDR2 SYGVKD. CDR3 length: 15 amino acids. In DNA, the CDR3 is TGTGCCATCAGTGAGTCGCGGCAGTTCAACACTGAAGCTTTCTTT. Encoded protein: CAISESRQFNTEAFF.

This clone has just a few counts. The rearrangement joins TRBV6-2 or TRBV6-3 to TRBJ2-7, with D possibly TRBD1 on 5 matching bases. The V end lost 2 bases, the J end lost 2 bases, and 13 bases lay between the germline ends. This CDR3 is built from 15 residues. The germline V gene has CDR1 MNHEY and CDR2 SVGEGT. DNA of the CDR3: TGTGCCAGCAGTTACAAGGGGTTAAAGCCCTACGAGCAGTACTTC. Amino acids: CASSYKGLKPYEQYF.

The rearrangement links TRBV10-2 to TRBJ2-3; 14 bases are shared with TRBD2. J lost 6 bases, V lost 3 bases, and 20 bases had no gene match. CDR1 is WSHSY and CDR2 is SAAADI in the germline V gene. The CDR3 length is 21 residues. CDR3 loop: CASSDPRGTSGGTKGIDTQYF. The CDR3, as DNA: TGCGCCAGCAGTGATCCGAGAGGGACTAGCGGGGGCACGAAGGGAATCGATACGCAGTATTTT.

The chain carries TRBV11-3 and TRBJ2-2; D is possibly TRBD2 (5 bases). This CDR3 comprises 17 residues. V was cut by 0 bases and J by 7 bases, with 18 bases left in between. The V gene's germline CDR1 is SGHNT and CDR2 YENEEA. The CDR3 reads CASSLESGGLSGGELFF. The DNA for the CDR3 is TGTGCCAGCAGCTTAGAATCCGGAGGTCTATCAGGCGGGGAGCTGTTTTTT. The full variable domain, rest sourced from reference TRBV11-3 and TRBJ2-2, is EAGVVQSPRYKIIEKKQPVAFWCNPISGHNTLYWYLQNLGQGPELLIRYENEEAVDDSQLPKDRFSAERLKGVDSTLKIQPAELGDSAVYLCASSLESGGLSGGELFFGEGSRLTVL.